These T cell receptor beta chains were read from a single sample in a study of T cells in Graves' hyperthyroidism and ophthalmopathy. Using its own MiXCR run on the multiplex PCR reads, TCRdb lists one record per CDR3 protein. Of 350,000 or so distinct CDR3 sequences listed, around 18% are singletons. What was sequenced was blood. Receptor source: a woman in her 40s with Graves' ophthalmopathy. Both conserved end residues are trimmed from each CDR3.

v_call | cdr3_aa
TRBV29-1 | SVLTGEEGYT
TRBV5-1 | ASSFSGLGTTGELF
TRBV19 | ASMDYTIY
TRBV24-1 | ATSDSSGFTGYT
TRBV24-1 | ATSEGYEQS
TRBV15 | ATSPRRDETNEQF
TRBV30 | AWSVRSRGDQPQH
TRBV9 | ASSVGGLAGGNYEQY
TRBV12-3/TRBV12-4 | ASSRRQGLDNQPQH
TRBV6-5 | ASSTSTPRDIQY
TRBV28 | ASRPGGVDGEAF
TRBV9 | ASSSSTGRGEAF
TRBV6-1 | ASSGQGIGVGEQY
TRBV12-3/TRBV12-4 | ASSLGWGAQETQY